The clone carrying this TCR beta chain has a count of ten or more. The authors prepared the TCRbeta library with unique molecular identifiers. TCRdb re-analysed the PCR reads in MiXCR, keeping a single row per CDR3 protein. The sample lists approximately 210,000 distinct CDR3 sequences, 14% to 15% occurring once. The entry originates in a study of T-cell reconstitution after alpha-beta-depleted transplantation in children. J gave up 2 bases and V 5 bases, and 6 bases lay outside the gene matches. The CDR3 is 14 amino acids. Germline V gene lookup returns CDR1 DFQATT and CDR2 SNEGSKA (reference sequence).

The V and J genes are TRBV20-1 and TRBJ1-3; 7 bases fit TRBD1. The source material was PBMCs from the stem cell graft donor, sampled from the stem cell graft. The TCR originated in a human donor who donated a stem cell graft to a child with acute lymphoblastic leukemia. CDR3 amino acids: CSAFDRAAGNTIYF. CDR3 in DNA: TGCAGTGCTTTCGACAGGGCGGCTGGAAACACCATATATTTT.